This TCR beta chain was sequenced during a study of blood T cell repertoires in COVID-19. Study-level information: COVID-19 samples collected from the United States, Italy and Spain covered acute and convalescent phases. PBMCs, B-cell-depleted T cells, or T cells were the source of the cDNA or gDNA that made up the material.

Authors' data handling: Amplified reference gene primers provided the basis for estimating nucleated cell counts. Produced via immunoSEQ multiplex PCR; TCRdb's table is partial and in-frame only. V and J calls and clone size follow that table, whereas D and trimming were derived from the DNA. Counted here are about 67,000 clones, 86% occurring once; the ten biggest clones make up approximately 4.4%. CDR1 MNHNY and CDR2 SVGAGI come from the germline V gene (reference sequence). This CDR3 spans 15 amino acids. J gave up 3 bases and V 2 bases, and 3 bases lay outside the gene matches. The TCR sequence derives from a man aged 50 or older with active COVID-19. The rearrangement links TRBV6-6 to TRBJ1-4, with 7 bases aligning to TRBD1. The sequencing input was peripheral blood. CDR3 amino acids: CASSYLGQSNEKLFF. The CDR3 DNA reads TGTGCCAGCAGTTACCTGGGACAGTCTAATGAAAAACTGTTTTTT.